This T cell receptor beta chain was sequenced for a study of blood T cell repertoires in COVID-19. Across the study: Samples of COVID-19 (acute and convalescent) were obtained from the United States, Italy and Spain. Nucleic acid was either cDNA or gDNA, and it came from T cells, B-cell-depleted T cells, or PBMCs.

Per the original data handling: Reference gene primer amplification gave estimated nucleated cell counts. Sequencing used immunoSEQ multiplex PCR; TCRdb keeps in-frame clones, though not all of them. The V and J calls and the clone size are those of that table, but D and trimming were determined from the DNA. The table has about 74,000 clones, around nine tenths seen once. CDR3 size: 18 residues. The germline V gene encodes CDR1 LNHDA and CDR2 SQIVND (reference sequence). The V segment lost 1 base and the J segment 0 bases; nucleotides outside the gene matches: 9. The TCR originated in a human donor in a cohort sampled during active COVID-19. Source material: peripheral blood. This rearrangement joins TRBV19 to TRBJ1-5; 7 bases are a match to TRBD1. CDR3 coding DNA: TGTGCCAGTAGTATAGCCGACAGGGTCTCATATAGCAATCAGCCCCAGCATTTT. This translates into CASSIADRVSYSNQPQHF.